This T cell receptor beta chain was identified in a study of shared clonotypes between healthy human individuals. This table comes from immunoSEQ multiplex PCR, and its TCRdb copy is limited to in-frame clones, with some not included. The table includes about a million clones, about 72% detected once. CDR1 and CDR2 (germline): MNHNS, SASEGT. V was trimmed by 5 bases and J by 4 bases, leaving 11 bases between them. The CDR3 consists of 14 residues. This sequence joins TRBV6-1 and TRBJ1-4; tentative D call: TRBD1 (5 bases). Sequencing was carried out using memory CD4+ T cells from PBMCs. The subset was: CD45RA-negative fraction. The TCR originated in a man aged 18 to 29 in good health. Some clones in this sample may be carry-over from other donors' samples. CDR3 loop: CASSSRGVNEKLFF. The DNA for the CDR3 is TGTGCCAGCAGTTCGAGAGGGGTTAATGAAAAACTGTTTTTT.